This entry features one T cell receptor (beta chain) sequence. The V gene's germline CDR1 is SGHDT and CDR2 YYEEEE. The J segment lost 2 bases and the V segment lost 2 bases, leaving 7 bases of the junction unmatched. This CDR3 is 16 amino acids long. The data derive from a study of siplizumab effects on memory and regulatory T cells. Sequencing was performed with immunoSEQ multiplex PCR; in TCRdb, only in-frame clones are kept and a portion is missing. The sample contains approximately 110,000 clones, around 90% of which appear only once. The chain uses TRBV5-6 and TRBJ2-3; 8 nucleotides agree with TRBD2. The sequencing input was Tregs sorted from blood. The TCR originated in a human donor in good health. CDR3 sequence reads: CASSFELAETTDTQYF. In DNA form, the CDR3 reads TGTGCCAGCAGCTTCGAACTAGCGGAGACCACAGATACGCAGTATTTT.